These T cell receptor beta chains were read from a single sample in a study of immune evolution from preneoplasia to lung adenocarcinoma. The data were produced by immunoSEQ multiplex PCR, yet TCRdb's version contains in-frame clones alone and is incomplete. Among 35,000 to 40,000 clones listed, around 74% were seen once. The specimen sequenced was FFPE invasive lung adenocarcinoma tissue. The receptors come from a person in their sixties with lung adenocarcinoma. CDR3s include the opening cysteine and the closing phenylalanine or tryptophan. The D gene is left open where the match is weak. Expanded clones are given a class, and other clones once, few, many or no size at all.

CDR3 DNA: TGTGCCCTGCGCGCGAACACCGGGGAGCTGTTTTTT
CDR3 protein: CALRANTGELFF
J gene: TRBJ2-2
V gene: TRBV6-5
D gene: NA
clone size: few

CDR3 DNA: TGTGCCAGTAGAGGGATGGGCACTGAAGCTTTCTTT
CDR3 protein: CASRGMGTEAFF
J gene: TRBJ1-1
V gene: TRBV19
D gene: NA
clone size: NA

CDR3 DNA: TGTGCCAGTAGTATCGGTGAAGTTTCGTTCTTC
CDR3 protein: CASSIGEVSFF
J gene: TRBJ2-1
V gene: TRBV19
D gene: NA
clone size: few

CDR3 DNA: TGTGCCAGCAGTTTCACAGGGGTTAATCAGCCCCAGCATTTT
CDR3 protein: CASSFTGVNQPQHF
J gene: TRBJ1-5
V gene: TRBV27
D gene: TRBD1
clone size: NA

CDR3 DNA: TGTGCCAGCAGCGCTTCCGGGACAGGGATCGAGCAGTACTTC
CDR3 protein: CASSASGTGIEQYF
J gene: TRBJ2-7
V gene: TRBV9
D gene: TRBD1
clone size: NA

CDR3 DNA: TGTGCCAGCAGCGAACCGACAGGGAAGGGGGCCAACGTCCTGACTTTC
CDR3 protein: CASSEPTGKGANVLTF
J gene: TRBJ2-6
V gene: TRBV9
D gene: TRBD1
clone size: NA

CDR3 DNA: TGTGCCAGCAGCCCCCGTATAATAATGAACACTGAAGCTTTCTTT
CDR3 protein: CASSPRIIMNTEAFF
J gene: TRBJ1-1
V gene: TRBV7-8
D gene: NA
clone size: NA

CDR3 DNA: TGTGCCAGCCCGGGACAGGGGACCGGGGAGCTGTTTTTT
CDR3 protein: CASPGQGTGELFF
J gene: TRBJ2-2
V gene: TRBV6-1
D gene: TRBD1
clone size: NA

CDR3 DNA: TGTGCCAGCAGCTTCCTACCACAGGAAGCTCCGGGGTATTTT
CDR3 protein: CASSFLPQEAPGYF
J gene: TRBJ2-3
V gene: TRBV7-2
D gene: NA
clone size: NA

CDR3 DNA: TGTGCCAGTAGTATAGGGGCCGCCAGCACTGAAGCTTTCTTT
CDR3 protein: CASSIGAASTEAFF
J gene: TRBJ1-1
V gene: TRBV19
D gene: NA
clone size: NA

CDR3 DNA: TGTGCCAGCAGCTCCGGGACAGGGGCAAGGGGTGAGCAGTTCTTC
CDR3 protein: CASSSGTGARGEQFF
J gene: TRBJ2-1
V gene: TRBV5-4
D gene: TRBD1
clone size: NA

CDR3 DNA: TGTGCCAGCAGCCAAGATAAGTTTCGGGGTGAGCAGTACTTC
CDR3 protein: CASSQDKFRGEQYF
J gene: TRBJ2-7
V gene: TRBV4-2
D gene: NA
clone size: NA

CDR3 DNA: TGTGCCAGTAGTGGGACGGGACGGCTTAGCAATCAGCCCCAGCATTTT
CDR3 protein: CASSGTGRLSNQPQHF
J gene: TRBJ1-5
V gene: TRBV19
D gene: NA
clone size: NA

CDR3 DNA: TGTGCCAGCAGTTTTTCGAACACCGGGGAGCTGTTTTTT
CDR3 protein: CASSFSNTGELFF
J gene: TRBJ2-2
V gene: TRBV28
D gene: NA
clone size: NA

CDR3 DNA: TGTGCCAGTAGTATAGATCGGCAGACTAACTATGGCTACACCTTC
CDR3 protein: CASSIDRQTNYGYTF
J gene: TRBJ1-2
V gene: TRBV19
D gene: NA
clone size: NA

CDR3 DNA: TGTGCCAGCAGCCATGGACAGGGGGGCGGCGAGCAGTACTTC
CDR3 protein: CASSHGQGGGEQYF
J gene: TRBJ2-7
V gene: TRBV11-2
D gene: TRBD1
clone size: NA

CDR3 DNA: TGCGCCAGCAGCCAATTAAGTACCGGGGAGCTGTTTTTT
CDR3 protein: CASSQLSTGELFF
J gene: TRBJ2-2
V gene: TRBV4-1
D gene: NA
clone size: NA

CDR3 DNA: TGTGCCAGCAGCTATCTCAATGAGCAGTTCTTC
CDR3 protein: CASSYLNEQFF
J gene: TRBJ2-1
V gene: TRBV7-2
D gene: NA
clone size: NA

CDR3 DNA: TGTGCCAGCAGCACCGGGACAGTGAACACCGGGGAGCTGTTTTTT
CDR3 protein: CASSTGTVNTGELFF
J gene: TRBJ2-2
V gene: TRBV9
D gene: TRBD1
clone size: NA

CDR3 DNA: TGTGCCAGCAAACAGGATAGCAATCAGCCCCAGCATTTT
CDR3 protein: CASKQDSNQPQHF
J gene: TRBJ1-5
V gene: TRBV2
D gene: NA
clone size: NA

CDR3 DNA: TGCAGTGCTAGAGCATGGGAGACCCAGTACTTC
CDR3 protein: CSARAWETQYF
J gene: TRBJ2-5
V gene: TRBV20-1
D gene: NA
clone size: few

CDR3 DNA: TGTGCCAGCAGACAGGGACAGGGCCTCACAGATACGCAGTATTTT
CDR3 protein: CASRQGQGLTDTQYF
J gene: TRBJ2-3
V gene: TRBV11-3
D gene: TRBD1
clone size: NA

CDR3 DNA: TGTGCCAGCTCACCACCGGTGAACACTGAAGCTTTCTTT
CDR3 protein: CASSPPVNTEAFF
J gene: TRBJ1-1
V gene: TRBV18
D gene: NA
clone size: NA

CDR3 DNA: TGTGCCAGCAGTGAACGAGCTCCGCCATATACGCAGTATTTT
CDR3 protein: CASSERAPPYTQYF
J gene: TRBJ2-3
V gene: TRBV6-1
D gene: NA
clone size: NA

CDR3 DNA: TGTGCCTGGAGTCGACAGGGGATAATTGAAAAACTGTTTTTT
CDR3 protein: CAWSRQGIIEKLFF
J gene: TRBJ1-4
V gene: TRBV30
D gene: TRBD1
clone size: NA

CDR3 DNA: TGCGCCAGCAGCTTGGAACGGGGGCCACCCCGCGAGACGCAGTATTTT
CDR3 protein: CASSLERGPPRETQYF
J gene: TRBJ2-3
V gene: TRBV5-1
D gene: NA
clone size: NA

CDR3 DNA: TGTGCCAGCAGGCGACAGGGGATGAACACTGAAGCTTTCTTT
CDR3 protein: CASRRQGMNTEAFF
J gene: TRBJ1-1
V gene: TRBV2
D gene: TRBD1
clone size: NA

CDR3 DNA: TGTGCCAGTAGTAAGGGAGTCTACGAGCAGTACTTC
CDR3 protein: CASSKGVYEQYF
J gene: TRBJ2-7
V gene: TRBV19
D gene: NA
clone size: NA

CDR3 DNA: TGTGCCAGCAGCTTTGACAGATTCTACGAGCAGTACTTC
CDR3 protein: CASSFDRFYEQYF
J gene: TRBJ2-7
V gene: TRBV7-6
D gene: NA
clone size: NA

CDR3 DNA: TGTGCCAGCAGACGGACAGGGCCCCTCTACTACGAGCAGTACTTC
CDR3 protein: CASRRTGPLYYEQYF
J gene: TRBJ2-7
V gene: TRBV28
D gene: TRBD1
clone size: NA

CDR3 DNA: TGTGCCAGCAGCCACCCCTCGACTAGCGGGGAGACCCAGTACTTC
CDR3 protein: CASSHPSTSGETQYF
J gene: TRBJ2-5
V gene: TRBV5-6
D gene: TRBD2
clone size: NA

CDR3 DNA: TGTGCCAGTAGGCGACAAGTGAACACTGAAGCTTTCTTT
CDR3 protein: CASRRQVNTEAFF
J gene: TRBJ1-1
V gene: TRBV19
D gene: NA
clone size: once

CDR3 DNA: TGTGCCAGCAGCCCCCGACCGGACAGGAACACTGAAGCTTTCTTT
CDR3 protein: CASSPRPDRNTEAFF
J gene: TRBJ1-1
V gene: TRBV11-2
D gene: NA
clone size: NA

CDR3 DNA: TGTGCCACCAGAAGGGCAACAACCGGGGTTAACACTGAAGCTTTCTTT
CDR3 protein: CATRRATTGVNTEAFF
J gene: TRBJ1-1
V gene: TRBV19
D gene: NA
clone size: NA

CDR3 DNA: TGTGCCAGCAGCTATTCTAGAAACAATGAGCAGTTCTTC
CDR3 protein: CASSYSRNNEQFF
J gene: TRBJ2-1
V gene: TRBV11-2
D gene: NA
clone size: NA

CDR3 DNA: TGTGCCAGCAGCCCAACCTCAACTCGTCTAGCGGACAGTGAGACAGATACGCAGTATTTT
CDR3 protein: CASSPTSTRLADSETDTQYF
J gene: TRBJ2-3
V gene: TRBV27
D gene: NA
clone size: NA

CDR3 DNA: TGTGCCAGCAGCCGGGGACTAGCCCTCGAGCAGTACTTC
CDR3 protein: CASSRGLALEQYF
J gene: TRBJ2-7
V gene: TRBV7-3
D gene: TRBD2
clone size: few

CDR3 DNA: TGTGCCAGCAGCCCGAGACAGGGGGGTTCCTACGAGCAGTACTTC
CDR3 protein: CASSPRQGGSYEQYF
J gene: TRBJ2-7
V gene: TRBV21-1
D gene: NA
clone size: NA

CDR3 DNA: TGTGCCAGCAGCTTAGTGGCGGGAGAGGTTTATGAGCAGTTCTTC
CDR3 protein: CASSLVAGEVYEQFF
J gene: TRBJ2-1
V gene: TRBV11-2
D gene: TRBD2
clone size: NA

CDR3 DNA: TGTGCCAGCAGCTTAGGTTTCCAAAACATTCAGTACTTC
CDR3 protein: CASSLGFQNIQYF
J gene: TRBJ2-4
V gene: TRBV7-2
D gene: NA
clone size: NA

CDR3 DNA: TGTGCCACCAGCAGAGATCGGGAAGGGCCCCAGCATTTT
CDR3 protein: CATSRDREGPQHF
J gene: TRBJ1-5
V gene: TRBV15
D gene: NA
clone size: once

CDR3 DNA: TGTGCCAGCAGCTTAGGCGGGAACCTTGGGGCCAACGTCCTGACTTTC
CDR3 protein: CASSLGGNLGANVLTF
J gene: TRBJ2-6
V gene: TRBV7-9
D gene: NA
clone size: NA

CDR3 DNA: TGTGCTAGTGGTTCCTCTAGCGGGGGTCCCCCCAATGAGCAGTTCTTC
CDR3 protein: CASGSSSGGPPNEQFF
J gene: TRBJ2-1
V gene: TRBV12-5
D gene: TRBD2
clone size: NA

CDR3 DNA: TGTGCCAGCAGCCTTCAGGTGAGCTATGAGCAGTTCTTC
CDR3 protein: CASSLQVSYEQFF
J gene: TRBJ2-1
V gene: TRBV5-6
D gene: NA
clone size: NA